This T cell receptor (beta chain) was found in a study of beta chain features in type 1 diabetes. Every isolated RNA sample was fully reverse transcribed, so sequencing captured expressed TCRB transcripts. Using immunoSEQ multiplex PCR, the repertoire was profiled, and TCRdb retains in-frame clones only, with some absent. The sample holds more than 250,000 clones, roughly 20% seen once. Germline CDR1 SGHRS, CDR2 YFSETQ. The CDR3 contains 17 residues. Between the trimmed V and J ends, which lost 0 bases and 1 base, there was a span of 15 bases. Study-level findings and limits: The naive, central memory and Treg TCRB repertoires of patients appeared to be more similar to one another than those of healthy donors. Moderate but significant shortening of TCRB CDR3s was recorded in all four CD4+ subsets from Type 1 diabetes patients.

Points on this clone: The antigen remains unidentified.

The source of this sequence is a woman in her forties with type 1 diabetes. Sequenced material: naive CD4+ T cells from blood. This chain joins TRBV5-1 and TRBJ2-3; D not resolved. The CDR3 spells CASSLGGGTPGTDTQYF. As DNA, the CDR3 is TGCGCCAGCAGCTTGGGAGGTGGCACCCCGGGCACAGATACGCAGTATTTT.